A single sample gave rise to the 28 T cell receptor beta chains below, sequenced in a study of blood T cell repertoires in COVID-19. Assay: immunoSEQ multiplex PCR; the TCRdb copy retains only in-frame clones and omits some. The sample consists of 450,000 or so clones, 70% to 90% of them appearing once. The specimen was peripheral blood. These receptor sequences come from a man between 18 and 29 years old with COVID-19, enrolled during active disease.

A single count supports this clone. This chain joins TRBV6-6 and TRBJ1-1, with D perhaps matching TRBD1 (6 bases). The CDR3 consists of 14 residues. CDR1 and CDR2 from the germline V gene are MNHNY and SVGAGI (reference sequence). The V gene lost 2 bases and the J gene lost 0 bases, with 7 bases spanning the gap. CDR3 sequence reads: CASSYGGMNTEAFF. The CDR3 nucleotides read TGTGCCAGCAGTTACGGGGGCATGAACACTGAAGCTTTCTTT.

The V and J genes are TRBV29-1 and TRBJ1-1; tentatively, D is TRBD1 (5 bases). V shed 2 bases and J shed 5 bases, with 18 bases lying between them. Germline CDR1 reads SQVTM; CDR2 reads ANQGSEA. CDR3 length equals 15 residues. The CDR3 is CSVEPGRGVGTEAFF. The CDR3 DNA reads TGCAGCGTTGAACCAGGGCGGGGTGTGGGAACTGAAGCTTTCTTT.

V usage is TRBV5-1 and J usage is TRBJ2-2; TRBD1 matches 7 bases. Germline CDR1 reads SGHRS; CDR2 reads YFSETQ. The CDR3 has 15 residues. J gave up 7 bases and V 3 bases, and 9 bases lay outside the gene matches. In DNA form, the CDR3 reads TGCGCCAGCAGCTCCTCCGGGCAGGGGGACGGGGAGCTGTTTTTT. Amino acid sequence: CASSSSGQGDGELFF.

V and J are TRBV6-5 and TRBJ1-6; TRBD1 is a possible D gene (5 bases). Germline V lookup: CDR1 MNHEY, CDR2 SVGAGI. V was pared by 6 bases and J by 9 bases, with 18 bases between. This CDR3 comprises 15 residues. The CDR3 DNA reads TGTGCCAGCAGACGCATCGCCCAGGGCGGTTCACCCCTCCACTTT. Amino acids: CASRRIAQGGSPLHF.

The genes are TRBV1 and TRBJ2-1; TRBD2, as called in the table, went unchecked against the DNA. TRBV1 counts as a pseudogene. The CDR3 sequence is 18 residues long. The CDR3 sequence is CTSSHAPFSSGGPNEQFF. The CDR3 DNA reads TGCACCAGCAGCCATGCTCCTTTCTCTAGCGGGGGGCCCAATGAGCAGTTCTTC.

The gene calls are TRBV7-2 and TRBJ2-5, with 8 bases identical to TRBD1. The CDR3 runs 16 residues. V lost 2 bases and J lost 1; bases outside the gene matches: 6. Germline-derived CDR1 and CDR2 are SGHTA and FQGNSA. CDR3 in DNA: TGTGCCAGCAGCTTATCCTTCGGACAGGGCCAAGAGACCCAGTACTTC. It encodes CASSLSFGQGQETQYF. Supplemented by reference TRBV7-2 and TRBJ2-5, the full variable domain reads GAGVSQSPSNKVTEKGKDVELRCDPISGHTALYWYRQSLGQGLEFLIYFQGNSAPDKSGLPSDRFSAERTGGSVSTLTIQRTQQEDSAVYLCASSLSFGQGQETQYFGPGTRLLVL.

This chain uses TRBV6-5 with TRBJ2-3, with D perhaps TRBD2 (6 bases). The V end lost 0 bases, the J end lost 4 bases, and 14 bases lay between the germline ends. This CDR3 contains 16 residues. Per germline, CDR1 MNHEY and CDR2 SVGAGI. CDR3 coding DNA: TGTGCCAGCAGTTACTCGGCGGGGAGATCGGCAGATACGCAGTATTTT. This codes for CASSYSAGRSADTQYF.

This chain joins TRBV6-1 and TRBJ2-1; D is perhaps TRBD2 (6 bases). Germline CDR1 is MNHNS and CDR2 is SASEGT. This CDR3 spans 13 amino acids. Between the trimmed V and J ends, which lost 2 bases and 14 bases, there was a span of 16 bases. CDR3 residues: CASSELLGTRKFF. The CDR3 DNA sequence: TGTGCCAGCAGTGAATTATTGGGGACTCGCAAGTTCTTC.

This chain uses TRBV20-1 with TRBJ1-2; D unresolved. The CDR3 covers 13 residues. Germline V gives CDR1 DFQATT, CDR2 SNEGSKA (reference sequence). The V end was cut by 3 bases, the J end by 7 bases, with 15 bases between. The CDR3 is CSASPQISSGYTF. Written as DNA, the CDR3 is TGCAGTGCTAGTCCTCAGATTTCTAGTGGCTACACCTTC.

V gene TRBV9 combines with J gene TRBJ2-7; D gene uncertain. V lost 4 bases to trimming and J lost 0 bases, with 11 bases between them. The V gene's germline CDR1 is SGDLS and CDR2 YYNGEE. CDR3 length: 14 amino acids. The CDR3 spells CASSQTVSSYEQYF. The CDR3 DNA is TGTGCCAGCAGCCAAACAGTGTCCTCCTACGAGCAGTACTTC.

This sequence joins TRBV3-1 (or the pseudogene TRBV3-2) and TRBJ2-5; no firm D call. CDR3 length: 12 residues. CDR1 LGHDT and CDR2 YNNKEL come from the germline V gene (reference sequence). V lost 4 bases to trimming and J lost 6 bases, with 9 bases between them. DNA of the CDR3: TGTGCCAGCAGCCGACTTATTCAGACCCAGTACTTC. Residues: CASSRLIQTQYF.

This clone was detected only once. This chain links TRBV11-2 with TRBJ2-2; unclear D gene. The CDR3 consists of 15 residues. CDR1 is SGHAT, CDR2 FQNNGV, per germline. Trimming took 5 bases from V and 5 from J, leaving 15 bases between them. The CDR3 here is CASSPDLYWTGELFF. The CDR3 DNA sequence: TGTGCCAGCAGCCCCGACTTATATTGGACCGGGGAGCTGTTTTTT.

This clone appeared a few times. The V call is TRBV2, the J call TRBJ2-1; 7 positions agree with TRBD2. Germline-derived CDR1 and CDR2 are SNHLY and FYNNEI. V trimming: 6 bases; J trimming: 8 bases; junction bases outside the gene matches: 7. This CDR3 has 13 residues. The DNA of the CDR3 is TGTGCCAGCAGCCCCTGGGAGGGTTATGAGCAGTTCTTC. This translates into CASSPWEGYEQFF.

The chain joins TRBV12-5 to TRBJ1-1, with D tentatively TRBD1 (5 bases). Germline CDR1 is LGHNT and CDR2 is FRNRAP. This CDR3 comprises 13 residues. Trimming stripped 0 bases from V and 4 bases from J, with 6 bases between. CDR3 in amino acids: CASGLVGVTEAFF. In DNA, the CDR3 is TGTGCTAGTGGTTTGGTAGGGGTCACTGAAGCTTTCTTT.

The rearrangement links TRBV19 to TRBJ1-5, with D tentatively TRBD1 (5 bases). CDR3 length: 15 residues. The V gene lost 0 bases and the J gene lost 7 bases, with 13 bases spanning the gap. The germline V gene has CDR1 LNHDA and CDR2 SQIVND (reference sequence). CDR3 loop: CASSIDHRGVQPQHF. In DNA, the CDR3 is TGTGCCAGTAGTATAGATCACCGGGGGGTCCAGCCCCAGCATTTT. Variable domain in full (rest from reference TRBV19 and TRBJ1-5): DGGITQSPKYLFRKEGQNVTLSCEQNLNHDAMYWYRQDPGQGLRLIYYSQIVNDFQKGDIAEGYSVSREKKESFPLTVTSAQKNPTAFYLCASSIDHRGVQPQHFGDGTRLSIL.

The chain has TRBV12-5 and TRBJ2-2, with D tentatively TRBD2 (6 bases). Trimming left V 2 bases short and J 6 bases short, with 19 bases between. Germline V lookup: CDR1 LGHNT, CDR2 FRNRAP. The CDR3 totals 17 residues. The CDR3 region has the DNA TGTGCTAGTGGTTTGACACTTAGCGGAAGGTTGGCCGGGGAGCTGTTTTTT. It specifies CASGLTLSGRLAGELFF.

This sequence joins TRBV7-9 and TRBJ2-1; 10 bases match TRBD2. V gave up 0 bases and J gave up 9 bases; unmatched junction bases: 5. Germline CDR1 is SEHNR and CDR2 is FQNEAQ (reference sequence). The CDR3 is 15 amino acids. The DNA of the CDR3 is TGTGCCAGCAGCTTAGCGAGCGGGGGGGCTCCTGAGCAGTTCTTC. This gives the protein CASSLASGGAPEQFF. The full variable domain, its missing parts supplied by reference TRBV7-9 and TRBJ2-1, is DTGVSQNPRHKITKRGQNVTFRCDPISEHNRLYWYRQTLGQGPEFLTYFQNEAQLEKSRLLSDRFSAERPKGSFSTLEIQRTEQGDSAMYLCASSLASGGAPEQFFGPGTRLTVL.

This chain uses TRBV7-9 with TRBJ2-7; 11 bases are shared with TRBD2. This CDR3 region has 15 residues. Trimming removed 5 bases from V and 0 bases from J; junction bases left unmatched: 3. The V gene's germline CDR1 is SEHNR and CDR2 FQNEAQ (reference sequence). CDR3 loop: CASSTGTSGSYEQYF. In DNA form, the CDR3 reads TGTGCCAGCAGCACCGGGACTAGCGGCTCCTACGAGCAGTACTTC.

This sequence joins TRBV11-3 and TRBJ2-5; tentatively, D is TRBD1 (8 bases). V shed 4 bases and J shed 2 bases, with 17 bases lying between them. The CDR3 totals 16 residues. Germline V gene data show CDR1 as SGHNT and CDR2 as YENEEA. CDR3 residues: CASSSQGGAPQETQYF. The CDR3 DNA reads TGTGCCAGCAGCTCACAGGGGGGGGCCCCACAAGAGACCCAGTACTTC.

The CDR3 reads CASSSRGTSTDTQYF. DNA of the CDR3: TGTGCCAGCTCCTCCCGGGGGACTAGCACAGATACGCAGTATTTT. The genes are TRBV6-6 and TRBJ2-3; TRBD2 might be the D (6 bases). Germline V gene data show CDR1 as MNHNY and CDR2 as SVGAGI (reference sequence). Trimming shortened V by 8 bases and J by 0 bases, and 15 bases separated the two germline ends. The CDR3 runs 15 residues.

This clone was seen only once. The chain combines TRBV2 with TRBJ1-4; 10 positions agree with TRBD1. CDR3 size: 15 residues. The trim removed 4 bases at V and 7 bases at J, leaving 6 bases unmatched. Germline V CDR1 and CDR2: SNHLY, FYNNEI. The CDR3: CASSVGQGKAEKLFF. CDR3 nucleotides: TGTGCCAGCAGTGTGGGACAGGGGAAGGCTGAAAAACTGTTTTTT.

CDR3 in amino acids: CASSRTSGGRNEQFF. The DNA of the CDR3 is TGTGCCAGCAGCCGGACTAGCGGGGGTCGGAATGAGCAGTTCTTC. V is TRBV28 and J is TRBJ2-1, with 13 bases that match TRBD2. The CDR3 covers 15 residues. V dropped 6 bases and J dropped 7; count of bases not matched to a gene: 6. The germline V gene encodes CDR1 MDHEN and CDR2 SYDVKM.

V is TRBV7-9 and J is TRBJ2-7; 10 bases are shared with TRBD2. The trim removed 5 bases at V and 5 bases at J, leaving 21 bases unmatched. The germline V gene has CDR1 SEHNR and CDR2 FQNEAQ (reference sequence). This CDR3 contains 19 residues. CDR3 sequence reads: CASSPPLAGGQWDFNEQYF. The DNA for the CDR3 is TGTGCCAGCAGCCCCCCGTTAGCGGGAGGACAATGGGACTTCAACGAGCAGTACTTC. The complete variable domain, with remaining parts taken from reference TRBV7-9 and TRBJ2-7, reads DTGVSQNPRHKITKRGQNVTFRCDPISEHNRLYWYRQTLGQGPEFLTYFQNEAQLEKSRLLSDRFSAERPKGSFSTLEIQRTEQGDSAMYLCASSPPLAGGQWDFNEQYFGPGTRLTVT.

The chain employs TRBV5-6 and TRBJ1-2; a possible D gene is TRBD1 (6 bases). CDR1 and CDR2 (germline): SGHDT, YYEEEE. V lost 0 bases to trimming and J lost 4 bases, with 10 bases between them. The CDR3 has 14 amino acids. CDR3 amino acids: CASSLGSGAYGYTF. CDR3 nucleotides: TGTGCCAGCAGCTTGGGGTCAGGGGCCTATGGCTACACCTTC.

This CDR3 is CSASPSGGAEDTQYF. CDR3 in DNA: TGCAGTGCTAGTCCCAGCGGGGGGGCCGAGGATACGCAGTATTTT. V usage is TRBV20-1 and J usage is TRBJ2-3; 10 positions match TRBD2. Germline trimming cut 3 bases from V and 6 bases from J; bases unmatched to any gene: 9. Germline lookup yields CDR1 DFQATT and CDR2 SNEGSKA (reference sequence). The CDR3 spans 15 residues.

This chain connects TRBV5-5 to TRBJ2-2; TRBD2 matches 8 bases. V trimming: 4 bases; J trimming: 6 bases; junction bases outside the gene matches: 14. The V gene's germline CDR1 is SGHKS and CDR2 YYEKEE (reference sequence). The CDR3 is 17 residues long. CDR3 residues: CASSPEVGLALAGELFF. The CDR3 region has the DNA TGTGCCAGCAGCCCGGAAGTAGGACTAGCTCTGGCCGGGGAGCTGTTTTTT. Full variable domain (outside the CDR3, taken from reference TRBV5-5 and TRBJ2-2): DAGVTQSPTHLIKTRGQQVTLRCSPISGHKSVSWYQQVLGQGPQFIFQYYEKEERGRGNFPDRFSARQFPNYSSELNVNALLLGDSALYLCASSPEVGLALAGELFFGEGSRLTVL.

The chain recombines TRBV2 with TRBJ1-2, with a weak D call TRBD1 (6 bases). Trimming pared 6 bases from V and 0 bases from J, leaving 14 bases between. Germline CDR1 SNHLY, CDR2 FYNNEI. CDR3 length equals 15 residues. In nucleotides, the CDR3 is TGTGCCAGCAGATACAGGGCTCCCACTAACTATGGCTACACCTTC. It codes for CASRYRAPTNYGYTF.

The rearrangement uses TRBV5-4 and TRBJ2-7; a possible D gene is TRBD2 (6 bases). The CDR3 loop spans 14 amino acids. V was cut by 3 bases and J by 4 bases, with 14 bases left in between. Germline V gene lookup returns CDR1 SGHNT and CDR2 YYREEE (reference sequence). This CDR3 reads CASSSGLNRYEQYF. DNA for the CDR3: TGTGCCAGCAGCTCGGGACTTAACCGTTACGAGCAGTACTTC.